This passage covers 4 T cell receptor beta chains from one sample sequenced in a study of naive and memory T cell subsets. The beta constant-region primer was an equimolar mix of two oligonucleotides covering TRBC1 and TRBC2. TCRdb re-called the UMI-ligation and nested PCR reads with MiXCR, one entry per CDR3 protein. The sample lists roughly 140,000 distinct CDR3 sequences, 17% occurring once. Sequencing was done on a sample of naive CD4+ T cells from blood. The receptors originated from a human donor in good health.

A remark on this clonotype: Because it lacks the conserved phenylalanine or tryptophan at the end, this CDR3 is likely a read error. The chain uses TRBV29-1 and TRBJ1-4; D is unclear. The CDR3 sequence is 12 residues long. Germline values: CDR1 SQVTM, CDR2 ANQGSEA. The V gene lost 4 bases and the J gene lost 7 bases, with 10 bases spanning the gap. DNA for the CDR3: TGCAGCGTTGGGTCAGGATCTGAAAAACTGTTTTAT. The encoded protein is CSVGSGSEKLFY.

The CDR3 spells CASTIGLANEKLFF. DNA for the CDR3: TGCGCCAGCACCATAGGGTTGGCTAATGAAAAACTGTTTTTT. J is TRBJ1-4 and V is TRBV5-1; D gene uncertain. The CDR3 contains 14 residues. The germline V and J ends were trimmed by 6 bases and 3 bases, with 12 bases remaining between them. The germline CDR1 and CDR2 sequences are SGHRS and YFSETQ.

This clonotype was picked up a small number of times. This chain links TRBV20-1 with TRBJ2-3; 11 positions agree with TRBD2. V lost 6 bases to trimming and J lost 0 bases; unmatched junction nucleotides: 5. The CDR3 runs to 15 residues. CDR1 and CDR2 (germline): DFQATT, SNEGSKA (reference sequence). The CDR3 here is CSATRLAGSTDTQYF. The CDR3 coding sequence is TGCAGTGCCACAAGACTAGCGGGAAGCACAGATACGCAGTATTTT.

The gene calls are TRBV5-1 and TRBJ2-3, with 12 bases aligning to TRBD2. Unmatched junction bases numbered 3, after V lost 3 bases and J lost 4 bases. The CDR3 is made up of 15 amino acids. Germline CDR1 is SGHRS and CDR2 is YFSETQ. This CDR3 is CASSSLAGGADTQYF. CDR3 sequence (DNA): TGCGCCAGCAGCTCACTAGCGGGAGGTGCAGATACGCAGTATTTT.